This T cell receptor beta chain was obtained from a study of blood T cell repertoires in COVID-19. The overall study: The study drew acute and convalescent COVID-19 samples from the United States, Italy and Spain. From T cells, B-cell-depleted T cells, or PBMCs came the material, which was cDNA or gDNA.

Authors' processing steps: Researchers report that nucleated cell counts were estimated from reference gene primer amplification. Generated by immunoSEQ multiplex PCR, the TCRdb table keeps only in-frame clones and is missing some. The V and J calls and clone size were taken over from that table, and D and trimming were inferred from the DNA. The data hold hundreds of thousands of clones, with around nine tenths observed a single time. The source material was peripheral blood. The sequence came from a man aged 60-69 years who had recovered from COVID-19.

CDR3 coding DNA: TGTGCCTGGAGCATAGACAAGTCCTATGGCTACACCTTC. Its translation: CAWSIDKSYGYTF. The J gene is TRBJ1-2, the V gene TRBV30; D gene unclear. The CDR3 is 13 amino acids. Between the trimmed V and J ends, which lost 3 bases and 4 bases, there was a span of 12 bases. Germline V CDR1 and CDR2: GTSNPN, SVGIG (reference sequence). The variable domain in full, with the rest retrieved from reference TRBV30 and TRBJ1-2, is SQTIHQWPATLVQPVGSPLSLECTVEGTSNPNLYWYRQAAGRGLQLLFYSVGIGQISSEVPQNLSASRPQDRQFILSSKKLLLSDSGFYLCAWSIDKSYGYTFGSGTRLTVV.